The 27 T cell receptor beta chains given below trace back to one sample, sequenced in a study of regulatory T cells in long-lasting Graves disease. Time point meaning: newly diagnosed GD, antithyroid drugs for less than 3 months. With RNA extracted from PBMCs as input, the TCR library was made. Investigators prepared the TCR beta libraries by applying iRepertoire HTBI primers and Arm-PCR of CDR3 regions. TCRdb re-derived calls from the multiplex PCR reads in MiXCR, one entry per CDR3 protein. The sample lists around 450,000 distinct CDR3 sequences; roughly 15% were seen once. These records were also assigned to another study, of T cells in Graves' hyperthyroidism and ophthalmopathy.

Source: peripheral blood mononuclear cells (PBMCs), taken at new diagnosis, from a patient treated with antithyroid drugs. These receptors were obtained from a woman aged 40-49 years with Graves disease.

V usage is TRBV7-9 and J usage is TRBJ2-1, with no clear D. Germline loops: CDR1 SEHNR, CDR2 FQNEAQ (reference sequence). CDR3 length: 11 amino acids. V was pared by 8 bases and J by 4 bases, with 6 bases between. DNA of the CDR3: TGTGCCAGCCACTCATACAATGAGCAGTTCTTC. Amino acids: CASHSYNEQFF.

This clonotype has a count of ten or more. In nucleotides, the CDR3 is TGCAGCGTTGAAGATCGGGGGGTAAACAATGAGCAGTTCTTC. It translates to CSVEDRGVNNEQFF. The rearrangement links TRBV29-1 to TRBJ2-1; 7 nucleotides agree with TRBD2. Trimming cost V 0 bases and J 5 bases; bases outside gene matches: 4. The CDR3 spans 14 residues. Germline lookup yields CDR1 SQVTM and CDR2 ANQGSEA.

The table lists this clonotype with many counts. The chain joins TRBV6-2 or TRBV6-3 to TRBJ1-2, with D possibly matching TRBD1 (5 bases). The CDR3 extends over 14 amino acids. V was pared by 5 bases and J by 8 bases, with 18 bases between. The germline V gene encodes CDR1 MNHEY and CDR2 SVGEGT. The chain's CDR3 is CASSGPGPPPGYTF. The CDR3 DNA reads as TGTGCCAGCAGTGGGCCGGGACCGCCCCCCGGCTACACCTTC.

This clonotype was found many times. CDR3 amino acids: CASSLSTAYEQYF. The CDR3 nucleotides read TGTGCCAGCAGCTTATCGACAGCCTACGAGCAGTACTTC. The V and J genes are TRBV7-9 and TRBJ2-7, with D perhaps TRBD1 (5 bases). This CDR3 is 13 amino acids long. Trimming pared 2 bases from V and 2 bases from J, leaving 7 bases between. The V gene's germline CDR1 is SEHNR and CDR2 FQNEAQ (reference sequence).

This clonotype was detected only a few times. The CDR3 sequence is CASSLGQTNTGELFF. The DNA for the CDR3 is TGTGCCAGCTCACTCGGACAGACAAACACCGGGGAGCTGTTTTTT. The chain couples TRBV18 to TRBJ2-2; D possibly corresponds to TRBD1 (6 bases). V was pared by 4 bases and J by 2 bases, with 11 bases between. Looked up from germline, CDR1 is KGHSH and CDR2 is LQKENI. CDR3 size: 15 residues.

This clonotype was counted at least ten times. The CDR3 region is CSARDRLDRAQETQYF. The CDR3 region has the DNA TGCAGTGCTAGAGATCGACTCGACAGGGCCCAAGAGACCCAGTACTTC. The chain employs TRBV20-1 and TRBJ2-5, with 7 bases fitting TRBD1. From germline, CDR1 is DFQATT and CDR2 SNEGSKA (reference sequence). This CDR3 has 16 amino acids. The ends lost 0 bases at V and 1 base at J; junction bases unmatched: 8.

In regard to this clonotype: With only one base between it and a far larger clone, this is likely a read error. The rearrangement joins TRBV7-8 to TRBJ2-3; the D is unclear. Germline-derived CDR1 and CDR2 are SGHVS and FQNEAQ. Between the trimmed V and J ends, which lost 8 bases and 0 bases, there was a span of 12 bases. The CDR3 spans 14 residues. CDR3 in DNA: TGTGCCAGCGGTGACGGGCAAAGCACAGATACGCAGTATTTT. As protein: CASGDGQSTDTQYF. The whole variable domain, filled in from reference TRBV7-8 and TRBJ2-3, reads GAGVSQSPRYKVAKRGQDVALRCDPISGHVSLFWYQQALGQGPEFLTYFQNEAQLDKSGLPSDRFFAERPEGSVSTLKIQRTQQEDSAVYLCASGDGQSTDTQYFGPGTRLTVL.

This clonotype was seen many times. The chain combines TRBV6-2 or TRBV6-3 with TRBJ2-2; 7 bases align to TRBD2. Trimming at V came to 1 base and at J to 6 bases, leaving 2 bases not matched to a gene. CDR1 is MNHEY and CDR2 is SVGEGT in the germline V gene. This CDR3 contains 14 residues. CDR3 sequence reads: CASSYLAGAGELFF. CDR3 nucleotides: TGTGCCAGCAGTTACTTGGCGGGAGCCGGGGAGCTGTTTTTT.

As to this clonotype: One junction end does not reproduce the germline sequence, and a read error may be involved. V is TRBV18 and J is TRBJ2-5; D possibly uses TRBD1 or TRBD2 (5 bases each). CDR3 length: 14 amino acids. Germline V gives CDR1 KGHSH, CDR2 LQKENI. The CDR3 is CASSAPGTQETHYF. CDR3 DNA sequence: TGTGCCAGCTCAGCGCCCGGGACCCAAGAGACCCACTACTTC.

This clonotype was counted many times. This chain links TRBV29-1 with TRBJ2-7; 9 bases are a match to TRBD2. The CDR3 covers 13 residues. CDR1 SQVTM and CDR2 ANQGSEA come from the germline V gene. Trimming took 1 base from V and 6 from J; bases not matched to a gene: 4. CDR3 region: CSVEGAGGPEQYF. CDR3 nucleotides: TGCAGCGTTGAAGGAGCGGGAGGCCCCGAGCAGTACTTC.

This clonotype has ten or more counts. The CDR3 nucleotides read TGCAGTGCTAGAGATCCCCAGCGGGAGGGCCTAGAGACCCAGTACTTC. Translation: CSARDPQREGLETQYF. The J gene is TRBJ2-5, the V gene TRBV20-1; TRBD2 aligns across 10 bases. The CDR3 runs 16 residues. Germline V gene data show CDR1 as DFQATT and CDR2 as SNEGSKA (reference sequence). V shed 0 bases and J 4 bases; nucleotides not matched to a gene: 8.

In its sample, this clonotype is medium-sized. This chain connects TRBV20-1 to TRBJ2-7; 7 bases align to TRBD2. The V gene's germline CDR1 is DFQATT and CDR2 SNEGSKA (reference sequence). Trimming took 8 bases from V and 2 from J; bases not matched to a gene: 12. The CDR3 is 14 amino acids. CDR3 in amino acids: CSFAYGRTTYEQYF. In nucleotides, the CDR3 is TGCAGTTTCGCCTACGGGAGGACCACCTACGAGCAGTACTTC.

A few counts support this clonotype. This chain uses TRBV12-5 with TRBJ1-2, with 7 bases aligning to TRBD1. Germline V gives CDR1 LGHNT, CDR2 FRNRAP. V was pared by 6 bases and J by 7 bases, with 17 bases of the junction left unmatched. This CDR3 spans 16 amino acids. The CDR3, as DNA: TGTGCTAGTGGATTCAACCCGGACAGGAATCTCTTTGGCTACACCTTC. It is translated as CASGFNPDRNLFGYTF. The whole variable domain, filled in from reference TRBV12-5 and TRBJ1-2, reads DARVTQTPRHKVTEMGQEVTMRCQPILGHNTVFWYRQTMMQGLELLAYFRNRAPLDDSGMPKDRFSAEMPDATLATLKIQPSEPRDSAVYFCASGFNPDRNLFGYTFGSGTRLTVV.

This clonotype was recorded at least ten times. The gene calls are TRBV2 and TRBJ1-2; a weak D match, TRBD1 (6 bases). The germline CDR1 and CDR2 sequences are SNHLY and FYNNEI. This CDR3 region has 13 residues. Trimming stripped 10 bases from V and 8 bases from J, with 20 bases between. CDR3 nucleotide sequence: TGTGCCAACTCCCGGACAGAACCCTCCGGCTACACCTTC. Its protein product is CANSRTEPSGYTF.

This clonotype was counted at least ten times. DNA of the CDR3: TGTGCCTGGGTAGGACACGCGAACACTGAAGCTTTCTTT. It translates to CAWVGHANTEAFF. This sequence joins TRBV30 and TRBJ1-1; D is perhaps TRBD1 (5 bases). In germline, CDR1 is GTSNPN, CDR2 SVGIG (reference sequence). The CDR3 runs to 13 residues. Trimming removed 5 bases at V and 1 base at J, with 11 bases between.

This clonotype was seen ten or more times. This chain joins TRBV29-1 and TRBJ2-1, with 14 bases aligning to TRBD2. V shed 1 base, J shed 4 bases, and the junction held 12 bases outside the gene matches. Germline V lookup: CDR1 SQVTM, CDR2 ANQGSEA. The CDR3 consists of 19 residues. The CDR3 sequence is CSVEGLAGGLAGVYNEQFF. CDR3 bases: TGCAGCGTTGAAGGTCTAGCAGGGGGACTAGCGGGGGTTTACAATGAGCAGTTCTTC.

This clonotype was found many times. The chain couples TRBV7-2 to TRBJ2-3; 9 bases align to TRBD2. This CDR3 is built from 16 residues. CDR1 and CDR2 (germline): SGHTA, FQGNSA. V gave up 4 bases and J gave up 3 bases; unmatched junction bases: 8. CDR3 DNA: TGTGCCAGCAGCTCCCTTAGCGGGAGTGTGACAGATACGCAGTATTTT. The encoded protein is CASSSLSGSVTDTQYF.

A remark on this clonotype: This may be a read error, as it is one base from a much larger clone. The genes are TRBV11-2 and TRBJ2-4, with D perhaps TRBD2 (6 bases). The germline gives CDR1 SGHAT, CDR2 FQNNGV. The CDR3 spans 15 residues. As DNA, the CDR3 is TGTGCCAGCAGCTTAAACGCGCGGGGCAAAAACCTTCAGTACTTC. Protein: CASSLNARGKNLQYF.

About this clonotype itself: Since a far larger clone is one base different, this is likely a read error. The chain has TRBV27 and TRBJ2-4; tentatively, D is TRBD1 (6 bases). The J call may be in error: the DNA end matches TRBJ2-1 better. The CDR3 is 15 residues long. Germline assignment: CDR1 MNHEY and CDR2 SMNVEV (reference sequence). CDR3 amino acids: CASSSRQVAVEEQFF. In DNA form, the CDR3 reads TGTGCCAGCAGTTCACGACAGGTGGCGGTTGAGGAGCAGTTCTTC.

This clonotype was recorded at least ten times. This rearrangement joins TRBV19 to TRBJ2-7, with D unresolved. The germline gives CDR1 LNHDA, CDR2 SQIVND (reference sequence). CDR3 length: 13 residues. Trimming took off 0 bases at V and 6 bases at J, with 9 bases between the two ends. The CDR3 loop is CASSIDPVREQYF. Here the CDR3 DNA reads TGTGCCAGTAGTATAGATCCCGTACGCGAGCAGTACTTC. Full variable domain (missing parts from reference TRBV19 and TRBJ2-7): DGGITQSPKYLFRKEGQNVTLSCEQNLNHDAMYWYRQDPGQGLRLIYYSQIVNDFQKGDIAEGYSVSREKKESFPLTVTSAQKNPTAFYLCASSIDPVREQYFGPGTRLTVT.

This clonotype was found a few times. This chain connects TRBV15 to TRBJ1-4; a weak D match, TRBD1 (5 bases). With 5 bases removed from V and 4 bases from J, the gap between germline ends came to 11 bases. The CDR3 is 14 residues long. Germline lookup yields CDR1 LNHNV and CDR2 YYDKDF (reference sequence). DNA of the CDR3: TGTGCCACCAGCGGCCACAGGAGTAATGAAAAACTGTTTTTT. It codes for CATSGHRSNEKLFF.

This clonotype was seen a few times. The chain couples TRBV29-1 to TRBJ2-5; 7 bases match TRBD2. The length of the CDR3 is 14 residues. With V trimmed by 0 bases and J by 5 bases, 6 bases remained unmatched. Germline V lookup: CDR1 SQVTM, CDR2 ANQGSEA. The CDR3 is CSVEDKSSGETQYF. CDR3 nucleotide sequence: TGCAGCGTTGAAGATAAGTCTAGCGGTGAGACCCAGTACTTC.

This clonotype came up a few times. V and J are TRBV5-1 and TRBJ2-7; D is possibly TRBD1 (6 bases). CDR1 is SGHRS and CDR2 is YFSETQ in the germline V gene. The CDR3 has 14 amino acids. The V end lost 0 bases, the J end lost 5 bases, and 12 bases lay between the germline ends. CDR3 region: CASSLGQGFHEQYF. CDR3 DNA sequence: TGCGCCAGCAGCTTGGGTCAGGGGTTCCACGAGCAGTACTTC.

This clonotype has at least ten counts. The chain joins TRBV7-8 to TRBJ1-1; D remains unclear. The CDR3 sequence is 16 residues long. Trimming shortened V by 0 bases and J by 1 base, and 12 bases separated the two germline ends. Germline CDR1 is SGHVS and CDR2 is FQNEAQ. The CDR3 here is CASSLAAGLQNTEAFF. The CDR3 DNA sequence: TGTGCCAGCAGCTTAGCAGCCGGGCTTCAGAACACTGAAGCTTTCTTT.

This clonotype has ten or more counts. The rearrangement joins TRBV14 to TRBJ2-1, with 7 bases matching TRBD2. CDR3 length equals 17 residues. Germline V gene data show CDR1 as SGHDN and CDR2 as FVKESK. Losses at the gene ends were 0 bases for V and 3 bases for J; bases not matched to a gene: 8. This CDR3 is CASSQDKGLADYNEQFF. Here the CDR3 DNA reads TGTGCCAGCAGCCAAGATAAGGGCCTAGCGGACTACAATGAGCAGTTCTTC.

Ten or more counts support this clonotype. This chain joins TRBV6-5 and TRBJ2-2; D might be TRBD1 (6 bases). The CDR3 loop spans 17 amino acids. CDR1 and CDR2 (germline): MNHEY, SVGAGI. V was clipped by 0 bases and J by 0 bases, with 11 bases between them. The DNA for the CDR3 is TGTGCCAGCAGTTACTCGCTTACAGGGCCGAACACCGGGGAGCTGTTTTTT. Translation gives CASSYSLTGPNTGELFF.

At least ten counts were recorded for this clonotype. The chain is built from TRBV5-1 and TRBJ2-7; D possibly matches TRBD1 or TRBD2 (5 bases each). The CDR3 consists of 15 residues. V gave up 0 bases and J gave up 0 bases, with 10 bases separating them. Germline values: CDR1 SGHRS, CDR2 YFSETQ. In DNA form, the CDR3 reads TGCGCCAGCAGCTTGGACCGGGACGTCTCCTACGAGCAGTACTTC. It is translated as CASSLDRDVSYEQYF. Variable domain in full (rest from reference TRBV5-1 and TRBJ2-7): KAGVTQTPRYLIKTRGQQVTLSCSPISGHRSVSWYQQTPGQGLQFLFEYFSETQRNKGNFPGRFSGRQFSNSRSEMNVSTLELGDSALYLCASSLDRDVSYEQYFGPGTRLTVT.